This TCR beta chain was documented in a study of blood T cell repertoires in COVID-19. The V gene end was trimmed by 5 bases and the J gene end by 2 bases; junction bases not matched to a gene: 13. CDR3 length: 17 amino acids. The germline gives CDR1 SGHTA, CDR2 FQGNSA. The method was immunoSEQ multiplex PCR; TCRdb's version includes in-frame clones alone and lacks a portion of them. The profile shows about 200,000 clones, 70% to 90% of them singletons. The V call is TRBV7-2, the J call TRBJ2-3, with 7 bases that match TRBD1. The clonotype originates from a person in their 70s with COVID-19, enrolled during active disease. The sample taken for sequencing was peripheral blood. Here the CDR3 reads CASSTGQDPSFTDTQYF. In nucleotides, the CDR3 is TGTGCCAGCAGCACCGGACAGGACCCGAGTTTCACAGATACGCAGTATTTT.